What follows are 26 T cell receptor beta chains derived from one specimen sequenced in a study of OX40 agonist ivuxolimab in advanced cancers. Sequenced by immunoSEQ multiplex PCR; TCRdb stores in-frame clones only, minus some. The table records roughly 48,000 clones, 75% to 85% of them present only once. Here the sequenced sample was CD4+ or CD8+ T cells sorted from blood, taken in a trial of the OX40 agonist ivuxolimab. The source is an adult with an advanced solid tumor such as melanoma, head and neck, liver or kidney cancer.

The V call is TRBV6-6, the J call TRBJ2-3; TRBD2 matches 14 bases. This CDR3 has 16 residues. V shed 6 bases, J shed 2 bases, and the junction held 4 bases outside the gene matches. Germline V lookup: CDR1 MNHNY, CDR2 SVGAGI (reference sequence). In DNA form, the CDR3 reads TGTGCCAGCAGCCGGGGACTAGCGGGGGACACAGATACGCAGTATTTT. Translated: CASSRGLAGDTDTQYF.

The CDR3 region has the DNA TGTGCCAGCAGTGAATCCCTCGAAAAACTGTTTTTT. Its protein is CASSESLEKLFF. The V gene is TRBV6-5, the J gene TRBJ1-4; D is undetermined. V was trimmed by 5 bases and J by 8 bases, leaving 9 bases between them. Germline CDR1 is MNHEY and CDR2 is SVGAGI. The CDR3 is 12 amino acids.

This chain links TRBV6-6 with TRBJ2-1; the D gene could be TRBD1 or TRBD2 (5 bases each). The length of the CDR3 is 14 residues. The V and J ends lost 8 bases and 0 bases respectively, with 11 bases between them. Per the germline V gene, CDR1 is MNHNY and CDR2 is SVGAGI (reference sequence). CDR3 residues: CASLEGSSYNEQFF. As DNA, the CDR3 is TGTGCCAGCCTTGAGGGGAGCTCCTACAATGAGCAGTTCTTC.

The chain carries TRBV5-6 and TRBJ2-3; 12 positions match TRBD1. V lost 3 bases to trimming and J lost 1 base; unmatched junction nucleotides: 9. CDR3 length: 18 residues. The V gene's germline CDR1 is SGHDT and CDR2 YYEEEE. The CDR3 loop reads CASSWDRGPLVGTDTQYF. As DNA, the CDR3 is TGTGCCAGCAGCTGGGACAGGGGGCCGCTAGTAGGCACAGATACGCAGTATTTT.

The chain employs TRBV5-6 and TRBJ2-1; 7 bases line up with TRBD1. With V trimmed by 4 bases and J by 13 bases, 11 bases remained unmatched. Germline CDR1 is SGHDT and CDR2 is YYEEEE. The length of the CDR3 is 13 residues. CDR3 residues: CASSRGLTGVQFF. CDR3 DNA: TGTGCCAGCAGCCGAGGACTCACAGGGGTCCAGTTCTTC.

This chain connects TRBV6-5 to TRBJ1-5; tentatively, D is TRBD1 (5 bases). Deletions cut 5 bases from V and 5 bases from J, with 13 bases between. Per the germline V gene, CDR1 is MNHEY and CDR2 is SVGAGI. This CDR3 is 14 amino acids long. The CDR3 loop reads CASSGGGPHQPQHF. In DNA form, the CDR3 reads TGTGCCAGCAGTGGGGGAGGGCCCCATCAGCCCCAGCATTTT.

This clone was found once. In DNA, the CDR3 is TGTGCCATCAGGTGGGACGCCGGTTACGAGCAGTACTTC. It codes for CAIRWDAGYEQYF. The chain joins TRBV10-3 to TRBJ2-7; TRBD1 or TRBD2 may be the D gene (5 bases each). The CDR3 consists of 13 residues. Germline CDR1 is ENHRY and CDR2 is SYGVKD. Trimming cost V 6 bases and J 4 bases, with 13 bases left between them.

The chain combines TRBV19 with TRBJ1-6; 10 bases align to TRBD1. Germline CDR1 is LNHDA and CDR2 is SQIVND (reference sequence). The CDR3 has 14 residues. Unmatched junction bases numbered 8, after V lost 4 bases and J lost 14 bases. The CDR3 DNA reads TGTGCCAGTAGTAAACTTGGACAGGGGGTCTCCCTCCACTTT. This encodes CASSKLGQGVSLHF.

The CDR3: CASSPGTGRGQPQHF. The CDR3 nucleotides read TGCGCCAGCAGTCCCGGGACAGGGAGAGGTCAGCCCCAGCATTTT. V gene TRBV5-1 combines with J gene TRBJ1-5, with 9 bases that match TRBD1. V was pared by 5 bases and J by 6 bases, with 9 bases of the junction left unmatched. CDR1 is SGHRS and CDR2 is YFSETQ in the germline V gene. The CDR3 consists of 15 residues.

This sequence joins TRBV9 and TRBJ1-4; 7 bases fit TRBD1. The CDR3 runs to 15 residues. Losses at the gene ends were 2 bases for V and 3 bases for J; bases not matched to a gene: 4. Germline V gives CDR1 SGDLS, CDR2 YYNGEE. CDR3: CASSVGTASNEKLFF. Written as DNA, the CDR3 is TGTGCCAGCAGCGTGGGGACAGCTTCTAATGAAAAACTGTTTTTT.

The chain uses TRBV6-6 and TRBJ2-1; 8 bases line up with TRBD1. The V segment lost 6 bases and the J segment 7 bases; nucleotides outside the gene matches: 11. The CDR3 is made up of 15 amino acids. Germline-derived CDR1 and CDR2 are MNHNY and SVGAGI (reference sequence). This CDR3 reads CASSYPGQGANEQFF. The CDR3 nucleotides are TGTGCCAGCAGCTACCCTGGGCAGGGGGCGAATGAGCAGTTCTTC.

This CDR3 is CALATGLYNSPLHF. The CDR3, as DNA: TGTGCCTTAGCGACAGGGCTTTATAATTCACCCCTCCACTTT. The chain uses TRBV30 and TRBJ1-6; 7 bases align to TRBD1. V shed 7 bases and J 4 bases; nucleotides not matched to a gene: 7. CDR3 size: 14 residues. Germline V gives CDR1 GTSNPN, CDR2 SVGIG (reference sequence).

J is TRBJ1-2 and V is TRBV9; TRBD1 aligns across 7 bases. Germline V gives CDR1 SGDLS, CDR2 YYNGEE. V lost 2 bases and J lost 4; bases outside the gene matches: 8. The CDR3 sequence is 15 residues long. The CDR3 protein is CASSVRQGAPYGYTF. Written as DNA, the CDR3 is TGTGCCAGCAGCGTGAGACAGGGTGCGCCCTATGGCTACACCTTC.

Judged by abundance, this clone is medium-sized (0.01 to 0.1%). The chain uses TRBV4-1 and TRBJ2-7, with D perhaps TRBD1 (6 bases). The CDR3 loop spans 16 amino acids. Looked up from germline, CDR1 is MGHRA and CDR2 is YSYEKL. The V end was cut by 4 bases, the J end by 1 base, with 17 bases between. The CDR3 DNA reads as TGCGCCAGCAGCCCCATAATGGACAGTAGATCCTACGAGCAGTACTTC. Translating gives CASSPIMDSRSYEQYF.

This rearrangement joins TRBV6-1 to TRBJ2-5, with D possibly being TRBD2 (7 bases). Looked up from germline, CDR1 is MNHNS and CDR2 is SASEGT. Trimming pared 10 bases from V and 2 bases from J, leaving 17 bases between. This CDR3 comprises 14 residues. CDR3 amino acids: CAIAVGGQQETQYF. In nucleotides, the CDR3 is TGTGCCATCGCCGTGGGGGGGCAACAAGAGACCCAGTACTTC.

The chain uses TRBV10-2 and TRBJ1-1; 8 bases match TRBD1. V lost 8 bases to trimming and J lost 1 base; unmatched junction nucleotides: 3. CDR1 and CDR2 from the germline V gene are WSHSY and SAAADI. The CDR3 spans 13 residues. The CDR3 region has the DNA TGCGCCAGCCAGGGGGCAAAGAACACTGAAGCTTTCTTT. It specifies CASQGAKNTEAFF.

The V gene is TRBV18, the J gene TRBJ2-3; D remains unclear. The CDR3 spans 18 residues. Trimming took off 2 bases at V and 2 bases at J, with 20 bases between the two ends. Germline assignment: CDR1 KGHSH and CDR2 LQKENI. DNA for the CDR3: TGTGCCAGCTCACCAACACTGGATCTCTTTATCTACACAGATACGCAGTATTTT. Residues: CASSPTLDLFIYTDTQYF.

This chain's CDR3 is CASSLWQGREAFF. CDR3 sequence (DNA): TGTGCCAGCAGCTTATGGCAGGGACGCGAAGCTTTCTTT. The V gene is TRBV7-2, the J gene TRBJ1-1, with D maybe TRBD1 (5 bases). V was trimmed by 2 bases and J by 8 bases, leaving 12 bases between them. CDR3 length: 13 residues. Per germline, CDR1 SGHTA and CDR2 FQGNSA.

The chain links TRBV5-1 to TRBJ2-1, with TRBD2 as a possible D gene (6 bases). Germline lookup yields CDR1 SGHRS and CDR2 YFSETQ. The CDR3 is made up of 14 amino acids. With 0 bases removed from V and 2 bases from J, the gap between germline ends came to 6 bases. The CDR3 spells CASSLAGAYNEQFF. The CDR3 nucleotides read TGCGCCAGCAGCTTGGCGGGGGCCTACAATGAGCAGTTCTTC.

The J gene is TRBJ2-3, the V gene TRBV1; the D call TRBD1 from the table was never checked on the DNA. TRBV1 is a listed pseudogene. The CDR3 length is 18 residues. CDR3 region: CTSSKEVDGTGRTDTQYF. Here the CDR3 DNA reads TGCACCAGCAGCAAAGAAGTGGACGGGACAGGGCGCACAGATACGCAGTATTTT.

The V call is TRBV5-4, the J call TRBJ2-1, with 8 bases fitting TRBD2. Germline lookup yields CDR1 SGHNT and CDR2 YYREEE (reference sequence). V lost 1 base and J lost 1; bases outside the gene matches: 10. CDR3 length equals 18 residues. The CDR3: CASSLRRGGLFSYNEQFF. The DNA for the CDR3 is TGTGCCAGCAGCTTGAGACGGGGGGGCCTTTTTTCCTACAATGAGCAGTTCTTC.

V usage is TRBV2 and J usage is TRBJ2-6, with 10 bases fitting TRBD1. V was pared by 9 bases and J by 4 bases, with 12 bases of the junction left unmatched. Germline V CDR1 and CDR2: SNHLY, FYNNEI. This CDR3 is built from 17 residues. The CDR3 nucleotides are TGTGCCAGGGATGGGGGACAGGGGCCTCTCGGGGCCAACGTCCTGACTTTC. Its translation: CARDGGQGPLGANVLTF.

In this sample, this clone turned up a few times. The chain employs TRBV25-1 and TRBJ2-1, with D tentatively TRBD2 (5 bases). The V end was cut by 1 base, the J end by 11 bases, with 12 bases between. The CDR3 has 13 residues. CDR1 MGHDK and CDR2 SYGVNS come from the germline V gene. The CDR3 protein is CASSESFRGKQFF. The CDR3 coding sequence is TGTGCCAGCAGTGAATCGTTCCGAGGGAAGCAGTTCTTC. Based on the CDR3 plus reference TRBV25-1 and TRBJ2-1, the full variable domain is EADIYQTPRYLVIGTGKKITLECSQTMGHDKMYWYQQDPGMELHLIHYSYGVNSTEKGDLSSESTVSRIRTEHFPLTLESARPSHTSQYLCASSESFRGKQFFGPGTRLTVL.

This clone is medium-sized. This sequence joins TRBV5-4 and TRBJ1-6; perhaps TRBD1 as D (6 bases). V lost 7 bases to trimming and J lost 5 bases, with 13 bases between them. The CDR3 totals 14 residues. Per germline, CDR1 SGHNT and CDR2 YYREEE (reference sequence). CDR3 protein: CASHTGKDNSPLHF. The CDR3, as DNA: TGTGCCAGCCATACAGGGAAGGATAATTCACCCCTCCACTTT.

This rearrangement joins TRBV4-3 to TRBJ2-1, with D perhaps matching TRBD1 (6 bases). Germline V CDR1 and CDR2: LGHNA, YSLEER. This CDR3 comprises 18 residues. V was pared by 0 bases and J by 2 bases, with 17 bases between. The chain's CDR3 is CASSQDPNRGWTYNEQFF. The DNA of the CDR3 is TGCGCCAGCAGCCAAGATCCCAATAGGGGGTGGACCTACAATGAGCAGTTCTTC.

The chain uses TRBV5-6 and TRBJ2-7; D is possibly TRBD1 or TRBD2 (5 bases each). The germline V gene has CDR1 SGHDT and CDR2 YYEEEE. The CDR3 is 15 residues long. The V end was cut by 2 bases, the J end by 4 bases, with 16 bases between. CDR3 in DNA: TGTGCCAGCAGCTTTAGTCGGGGCTTGGGGTACGAGCAGTACTTC. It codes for CASSFSRGLGYEQYF.